The entry below describes one T cell receptor beta chain. What it binds is not known. The CDR3 is made up of 14 amino acids. Germline values: CDR1 SGHAT, CDR2 FQDESV (reference sequence). With V trimmed by 5 bases and J by 10 bases, 10 bases remained unmatched. The draw of peripheral blood yielded ten milliliters from each donor. The data originate from a study of blood T cells in healthy people across ages. In the study overall: About one barcoded beta molecule per two T cells was the capture yield of template switching. Study outcomes and limitations: Possibly, changes in expanded clonotypes were confounded because donor CMV status was unknown. Naive and antigen-experienced cells could not be conclusively compared, given unsorted PBMCs.

With a J-beta primer mix and a sample-barcoded 5' primer, a second PCR ran about 6 to 11 cycles. One entry per CDR3 protein results from TCRdb running MiXCR on the 5' RACE reads. Of 650,000 to 800,000 distinct CDR3 sequences listed, over 40% are singletons. The receptor was isolated from a woman of 80 years or more in good health. The sequenced sample consisted of blood. The gene calls are TRBV11-1 and TRBJ2-1, with TRBD2 matching 8 bases. The CDR3 protein is CASSPISGTGEQFF. DNA for the CDR3: TGTGCCAGCAGCCCGATTAGCGGGACGGGAGAGCAGTTCTTC.